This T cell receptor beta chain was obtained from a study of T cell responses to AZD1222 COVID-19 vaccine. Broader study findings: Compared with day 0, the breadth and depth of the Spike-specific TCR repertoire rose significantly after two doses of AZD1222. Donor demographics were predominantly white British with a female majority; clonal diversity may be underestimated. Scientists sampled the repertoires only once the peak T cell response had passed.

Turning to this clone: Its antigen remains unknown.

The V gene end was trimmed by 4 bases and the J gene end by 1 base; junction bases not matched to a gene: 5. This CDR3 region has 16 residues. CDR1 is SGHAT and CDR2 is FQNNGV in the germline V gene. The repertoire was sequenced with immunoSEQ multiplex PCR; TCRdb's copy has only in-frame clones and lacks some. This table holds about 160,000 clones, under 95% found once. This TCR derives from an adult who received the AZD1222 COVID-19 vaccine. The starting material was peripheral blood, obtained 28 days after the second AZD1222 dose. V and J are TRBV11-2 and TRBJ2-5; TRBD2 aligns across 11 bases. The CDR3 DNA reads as TGTGCCAGCAGCTCACCGGGACTAGCGGCCCAAGAGACCCAGTACTTC. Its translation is CASSSPGLAAQETQYF.